The 22 T cell receptor beta chains in this list originate from one sample, sequenced in a study of T cell clones after liver transplantation. TCRdb keeps only in-frame clones here, not all; method: immunoSEQ multiplex PCR. There are around 43,000 clones in the sample; just over 85% occur only once, and approximately 2.7% lies in the top ten. The sample here was CD4+ T cells from blood, taken 24 months after liver transplant. The receptors were gathered from a human patient who received a liver transplant. Some T cells may be transferred from the graft donor.

The chain employs TRBV19 and TRBJ1-2; 8 nucleotides agree with TRBD1. Germline CDR1 LNHDA, CDR2 SQIVND (reference sequence). V was pared by 5 bases and J by 7 bases, with 3 bases of the junction left unmatched. The length of the CDR3 is 12 residues. CDR3 sequence: CASSAGGLGYTF. Written as DNA, the CDR3 is TGTGCCAGTAGTGCAGGGGGCCTTGGCTACACCTTC.

The chain couples TRBV4-2 to TRBJ1-4; D unresolved. V gave up 0 bases and J gave up 5 bases, with 13 bases separating them. The CDR3 runs to 16 residues. The germline V gene encodes CDR1 LGHNA and CDR2 YNFKEQ. CDR3 nucleotide sequence: TGTGCCAGCAGCCAAGATCCGACTGTTCAAAATGAAAAACTGTTTTTT. The encoded protein is CASSQDPTVQNEKLFF.

V gene TRBV5-1 combines with J gene TRBJ1-1; unclear D gene. Germline V gene sequence: CDR1 SGHRS, CDR2 YFSETQ. The CDR3 is 15 residues long. V lost 5 bases and J lost 5, with 19 bases in between. CDR3 sequence: CASSPANALVTEAFF. CDR3 sequence (DNA): TGCGCCAGCAGTCCCGCTAATGCTCTAGTAACTGAAGCTTTCTTT.

V gene TRBV11-2 combines with J gene TRBJ2-3; D unclear. V lost 1 base and J 2 bases, leaving 19 bases between the germline ends. Germline V gene lookup returns CDR1 SGHAT and CDR2 FQNNGV. This CDR3 has 18 amino acids. The DNA for the CDR3 is TGTGCCAGCAGCTTAGGCCCGGTCCGGGTTGGGGACACAGATACGCAGTATTTT. It yields the protein CASSLGPVRVGDTDTQYF.

This chain connects TRBV28 to TRBJ2-5; no definite D call. The germline V gene has CDR1 MDHEN and CDR2 SYDVKM. CDR3 length equals 12 residues. The V gene lost 7 bases and the J gene lost 8 bases, with 14 bases spanning the gap. The CDR3 bases are TGTGCCAGCACCCCCGATATAAGTACCCAGTACTTC. Translated: CASTPDISTQYF.

The chain combines TRBV7-2 with TRBJ2-7; D gene unclear. Between the trimmed V and J ends, which lost 6 bases and 0 bases, there was a span of 12 bases. The CDR3 consists of 14 residues. Germline V gene data show CDR1 as SGHTA and CDR2 as FQGNSA. The CDR3 DNA sequence: TGTGCCAGCAGTAAGCAAAGGAGCTCCTACGAGCAGTACTTC. Translation gives CASSKQRSSYEQYF. Combining the CDR3 with reference TRBV7-2 and TRBJ2-7 gives the whole variable domain GAGVSQSPSNKVTEKGKDVELRCDPISGHTALYWYRQSLGQGLEFLIYFQGNSAPDKSGLPSDRFSAERTGGSVSTLTIQRTQQEDSAVYLCASSKQRSSYEQYFGPGTRLTVT.

The gene calls are TRBV27 and TRBJ1-1, with no clear D. This CDR3 has 14 residues. Trimming took 3 bases from V and 3 from J, leaving 11 bases between them. Germline V gives CDR1 MNHEY, CDR2 SMNVEV (reference sequence). CDR3 nucleotides: TGTGCCAGCAGTTTTTGGGTAGGCGACACTGAAGCTTTCTTT. Its translation is CASSFWVGDTEAFF.

The chain joins TRBV2 to TRBJ2-5, with TRBD2 as a possible D gene (6 bases). CDR3 length: 16 residues. Trimming took off 3 bases at V and 4 bases at J, with 18 bases between the two ends. Germline CDR1 reads SNHLY; CDR2 reads FYNNEI. The CDR3 here is CASSDRIAGRLETQYF. CDR3 nucleotide sequence: TGTGCCAGCAGTGATCGTATTGCGGGAAGATTAGAGACCCAGTACTTC.

The chain has TRBV30 and TRBJ1-6, with 9 positions matching TRBD1. Looked up from germline, CDR1 is GTSNPN and CDR2 is SVGIG (reference sequence). The CDR3 has 13 residues. The V and J ends lost 3 bases and 9 bases, in that order; junction bases with no gene match: 3. The CDR3 DNA is TGTGCCTGGAGCAACAGGGGGCGTTCACCCCTCCACTTT. Its translation: CAWSNRGRSPLHF.

The chain joins TRBV5-4 to TRBJ2-2; 7 bases are shared with TRBD2. The germline CDR1 and CDR2 sequences are SGHNT and YYREEE (reference sequence). There are 15 residues in the CDR3. With 4 bases clipped from V and 7 bases from J, the junction kept 10 bases outside the gene matches. The CDR3 here is CASSRNSGRVGELFF. The DNA for the CDR3 is TGTGCCAGCAGCCGAAACTCAGGGAGGGTCGGGGAGCTGTTTTTT.

The count of this clone is one. J is TRBJ2-2 and V is TRBV5-1, with no clear D. Germline values: CDR1 SGHRS, CDR2 YFSETQ. The V end lost 4 bases, the J end lost 4 bases, and 8 bases lay between the germline ends. The CDR3 is made up of 13 amino acids. The CDR3 DNA is TGCGCCAGCAGCGGAACCAGCACCGGGGAGCTGTTTTTT. Its protein product is CASSGTSTGELFF. The entire variable domain, with the rest obtained from reference TRBV5-1 and TRBJ2-2, is as follows: KAGVTQTPRYLIKTRGQQVTLSCSPISGHRSVSWYQQTPGQGLQFLFEYFSETQRNKGNFPGRFSGRQFSNSRSEMNVSTLELGDSALYLCASSGTSTGELFFGEGSRLTVL.

This chain joins TRBV7-9 and TRBJ2-1; 12 bases are a match to TRBD2. This CDR3 contains 18 residues. From germline, CDR1 is SEHNR and CDR2 FQNEAQ (reference sequence). The trim removed 3 bases at V and 0 bases at J, leaving 6 bases unmatched. The CDR3 DNA is TGTGCCAGCAGCTTCAGGACTAGCGGGATGACCTCCTACAATGAGCAGTTCTTC. Translated: CASSFRTSGMTSYNEQFF.

V is TRBV11-3 and J is TRBJ2-1; D possibly matches TRBD1 or TRBD2 (6 bases each). V gave up 0 bases and J gave up 9 bases, with 9 bases separating them. CDR3 size: 13 residues. Germline V gives CDR1 SGHNT, CDR2 YENEEA. CDR3 DNA: TGTGCCAGCAGCTTAGATGAGGGGGGTGAGCAGTTCTTC. This translates into CASSLDEGGEQFF.

The chain employs TRBV10-2 and TRBJ2-1, with 16 nucleotides matching TRBD2. J was trimmed by 0 bases and V by 3 bases; bases with no gene match: 8. The germline V gene encodes CDR1 WSHSY and CDR2 SAAADI. The length of the CDR3 is 20 residues. In nucleotides, the CDR3 is TGCGCCAGCAGTGATCTTTTGGGACTAGCGGGAGGGAGCTCCTACAATGAGCAGTTCTTC. As protein: CASSDLLGLAGGSSYNEQFF.

This clone was detected once. The chain uses TRBV19 and TRBJ2-7; a weak D match, TRBD2 (6 bases). Germline CDR1 reads LNHDA; CDR2 reads SQIVND (reference sequence). V lost 1 base, J lost 6 bases, and 13 bases lay in between. CDR3 length equals 14 residues. As DNA, the CDR3 is TGTGCCAGTAGTATAGCTTTCGGGGGTAGCGAGCAGTACTTC. This encodes CASSIAFGGSEQYF.

This chain connects TRBV6-5 to TRBJ2-1; 11 bases are a match to TRBD2. The ends lost 8 bases at V and 9 bases at J; junction bases unmatched: 12. The CDR3 spans 15 residues. Germline loops: CDR1 MNHEY, CDR2 SVGAGI. CDR3 region: CASRTLAGGLGEQFF. In DNA form, the CDR3 reads TGTGCCAGCCGGACCTTAGCGGGGGGGCTCGGTGAGCAGTTCTTC.

This chain joins TRBV6-1 and TRBJ2-2; D unclear. This CDR3 has 11 amino acids. V lost 7 bases and J lost 7, with 7 bases in between. Per the germline V gene, CDR1 is MNHNS and CDR2 is SASEGT. CDR3 region: CASKTVGELFF. CDR3 in DNA: TGTGCCAGCAAAACTGTCGGGGAGCTGTTTTTT.

This clone is a singleton in its sample. The rearrangement joins TRBV5-4 to TRBJ1-1; TRBD1 matches at 9 bases. This CDR3 has 14 amino acids. V was clipped by 4 bases and J by 2 bases; unmatched bases: 3. Germline V gene lookup returns CDR1 SGHNT and CDR2 YYREEE (reference sequence). The CDR3, as DNA: TGTGCCAGCAGCCGGGACAGGGAAAACACTGAAGCTTTCTTT. Translating it yields CASSRDRENTEAFF.

This clone was seen only once. The V and J genes are TRBV12-5 and TRBJ1-5, with D maybe TRBD1 (5 bases). Germline V gives CDR1 LGHNT, CDR2 FRNRAP. V shed 1 base and J shed 2 bases, with 9 bases lying between them. The CDR3 has 15 amino acids. The DNA of the CDR3 is TGTGCTAGTGGTTTGGGTCAGGGAGGCAATCAGCCCCAGCATTTT. Protein sequence: CASGLGQGGNQPQHF.

This chain links TRBV7-3 with TRBJ1-5; D not resolved. CDR3 size: 16 residues. Looked up from germline, CDR1 is SGHTA and CDR2 is FQGTGA. V lost 2 bases and J 6 bases, leaving 17 bases between the germline ends. The CDR3 DNA sequence: TGTGCCAGCAGCTTAGGTCACCGGGGATCGGTTCAGCCCCAGCATTTT. This gives the protein CASSLGHRGSVQPQHF.

The chain employs TRBV4-1 and TRBJ1-2; the match to TRBD1 covers 9 bases. The CDR3 has 15 amino acids. Germline trimming cut 3 bases from V and 4 bases from J; bases unmatched to any gene: 6. The germline V gene encodes CDR1 MGHRA and CDR2 YSYEKL. Here the CDR3 reads CASSHAGQGGYGYTF. DNA of the CDR3: TGCGCCAGCAGCCACGCGGGACAGGGTGGCTATGGCTACACCTTC.

The J gene is TRBJ2-7, the V gene TRBV19; 7 bases are a match to TRBD2. The J segment lost 2 bases and the V segment lost 3 bases, leaving 4 bases of the junction unmatched. The CDR3 consists of 14 residues. Looked up from germline, CDR1 is LNHDA and CDR2 is SQIVND (reference sequence). As DNA, the CDR3 is TGTGCCAGTAGTATGGGACGGGGGGCCTACGAGCAGTACTTC. This encodes CASSMGRGAYEQYF.